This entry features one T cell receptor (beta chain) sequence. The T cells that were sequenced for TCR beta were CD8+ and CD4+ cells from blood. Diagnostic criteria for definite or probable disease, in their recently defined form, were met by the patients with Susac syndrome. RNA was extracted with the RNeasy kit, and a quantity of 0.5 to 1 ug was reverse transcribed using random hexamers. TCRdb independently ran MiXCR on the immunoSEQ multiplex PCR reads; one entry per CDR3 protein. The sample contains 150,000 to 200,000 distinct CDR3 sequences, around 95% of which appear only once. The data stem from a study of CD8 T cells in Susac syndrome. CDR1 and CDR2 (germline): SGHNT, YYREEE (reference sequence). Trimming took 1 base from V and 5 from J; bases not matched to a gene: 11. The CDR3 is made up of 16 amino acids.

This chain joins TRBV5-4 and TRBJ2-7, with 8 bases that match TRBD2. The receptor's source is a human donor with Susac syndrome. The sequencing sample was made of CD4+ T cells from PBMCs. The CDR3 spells CASSLSGGAGDHEQYF. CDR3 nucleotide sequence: TGTGCCAGCAGCTTGTCGGGGGGGGCAGGGGACCACGAGCAGTACTTC.